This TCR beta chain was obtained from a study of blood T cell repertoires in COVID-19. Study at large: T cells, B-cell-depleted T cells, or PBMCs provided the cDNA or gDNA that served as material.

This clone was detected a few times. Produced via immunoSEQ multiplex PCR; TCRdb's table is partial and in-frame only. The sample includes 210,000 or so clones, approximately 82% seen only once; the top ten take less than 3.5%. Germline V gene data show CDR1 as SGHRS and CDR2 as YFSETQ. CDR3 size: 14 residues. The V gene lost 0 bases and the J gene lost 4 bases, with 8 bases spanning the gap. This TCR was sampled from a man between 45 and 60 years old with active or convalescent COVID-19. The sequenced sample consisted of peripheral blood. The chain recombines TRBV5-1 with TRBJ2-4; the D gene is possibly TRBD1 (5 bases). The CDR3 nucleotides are TGCGCCAGCAGCTTGGAGACAGCAAAAAACATTCAGTACTTC. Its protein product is CASSLETAKNIQYF.